The next 5 T cell receptor beta chains were all read from a single sample in a study of cytomegalovirus exposure and HLA in healthy donors (dated by TCRdb to the late 2010s). Library preparation was by the immunoSEQ multiplex PCR assay. For the multiplex PCR, a mixture combining 60 forward primers for TCR Vbeta segments and 13 reverse primers for TCR Jbeta segments was used. TCRdb provides this immuneACCESS table in a form limited to in-frame rearrangements. Some clones are lacking; in checked studies, under half of them reflect an unresolved V gene, and why the rest are absent is not known. Within this sample are under 200,000 clones, with more than 65% of them counted one time only. Approximately 1.6% of the sample rests with the top ten. The source material was PBMCs. All receptors derive from a male donor in good health and CMV-seronegative.

The rearrangement joins TRBV10-1 to TRBJ2-7, with 10 bases aligning to TRBD1. CDR1 is WNHNN and CDR2 is SYGVQD in the germline V gene (reference sequence). The CDR3 length is 13 residues. V trimming: 0 bases; J trimming: 13 bases; junction bases outside the gene matches: 6. The CDR3 bases are TGCGCCAGCAGTGAGTCCGACAGGGGGCGTCGCTACTTC. This encodes CASSESDRGRRYF.

This chain connects TRBV5-6 to TRBJ1-1; 8 bases line up with TRBD1. Unmatched junction bases numbered 5, after V lost 0 bases and J lost 4 bases. This CDR3 has 15 residues. Germline CDR1 is SGHDT and CDR2 is YYEEEE. The CDR3 DNA reads TGTGCCAGCAGCTTGGAACAGGGGGTCATCACTGAAGCTTTCTTT. It is translated as CASSLEQGVITEAFF.

The gene calls are TRBV5-1 and TRBJ1-6, with D possibly matching TRBD1 (6 bases). The V end lost 3 bases, the J end lost 9 bases, and 19 bases lay between the germline ends. Germline V gene lookup returns CDR1 SGHRS and CDR2 YFSETQ. This CDR3 region has 16 residues. The CDR3 region has the DNA TGCGCCAGCAGCTGGGGGGGCACCTCGGTGAGTTCACCCCTCCACTTT. Translated: CASSWGGTSVSSPLHF. The full variable domain, completed using reference TRBV5-1 and TRBJ1-6, is KAGVTQTPRYLIKTRGQQVTLSCSPISGHRSVSWYQQTPGQGLQFLFEYFSETQRNKGNFPGRFSGRQFSNSRSEMNVSTLELGDSALYLCASSWGGTSVSSPLHFGNGTRLTVT.

The chain combines TRBV5-1 with TRBJ2-7; TRBD2 matches 13 bases. This CDR3 region has 19 residues. V shed 1 base, J shed 4 bases, and the junction held 14 bases outside the gene matches. Germline V gives CDR1 SGHRS, CDR2 YFSETQ. Here the CDR3 reads CASSLLTSGGDLLRYEQYF. The CDR3 DNA sequence: TGCGCCAGCAGCTTGCTCACTAGCGGGGGGGACCTACTCCGTTACGAGCAGTACTTC.

To note about this clone: Other DNA sequences in this specimen translate into the identical CDR3. The CDR3 DNA follows: TGTGCCAGCAGCTTACAGGGGGCGGGCACTGAAGCTTTCTTT. Protein product: CASSLQGAGTEAFF. J is TRBJ1-1 and V is TRBV7-2; 8 bases align to TRBD1. In germline, CDR1 is SGHTA, CDR2 FQGNSA. The CDR3 extends over 14 amino acids. V shed 2 bases, J shed 4 bases, and the junction held 3 bases outside the gene matches. Supplemented by reference TRBV7-2 and TRBJ1-1, the full variable domain reads GAGVSQSPSNKVTEKGKDVELRCDPISGHTALYWYRQSLGQGLEFLIYFQGNSAPDKSGLPSDRFSAERTGGSVSTLTIQRTQQEDSAVYLCASSLQGAGTEAFFGQGTRLTVV.